In its sample, the clone carrying this T cell receptor (beta chain) was seen many times. The antigen is unknown. This sample is drawn from a study of T cell repertoires in cytomegalovirus infection. Study summary: CMV epitopes, recently identified HLA-C-restricted and well-studied HLA-B-restricted, were used. Both a matching HLA type and CMV infection were indicated by public TCR beta signatures. Findings of the study overall: Cumulated frequencies of public TCR beta families served to identify carriers of CMV plus the relevant HLA. Clonotypes of TCR beta that were HLA-C-restricted and CMV-specific dominated the ex vivo response.

TCRdb reanalysed the reads using MiXCR and keeps one entry per CDR3 protein. The table records 310,000 or so distinct CDR3 sequences, around 25% of them present only once. V lost 3 bases and J lost 4; bases outside the gene matches: 0. There are 14 residues in the CDR3. Germline assignment: CDR1 SGHTA and CDR2 FQGNSA. The TCR originated in a human donor in good health (CMV status not recorded). Some clones in this sample may be carry-over from other donors' samples. This specimen was cultured PBMCs, taken from culture after CMV antigen stimulation. The chain couples TRBV7-2 to TRBJ2-2; 9 positions agree with TRBD1. The chain's CDR3 is CASSLGQGTGELFF. The CDR3 DNA sequence: TGTGCCAGCAGCTTGGGACAGGGCACCGGGGAGCTGTTTTTT.